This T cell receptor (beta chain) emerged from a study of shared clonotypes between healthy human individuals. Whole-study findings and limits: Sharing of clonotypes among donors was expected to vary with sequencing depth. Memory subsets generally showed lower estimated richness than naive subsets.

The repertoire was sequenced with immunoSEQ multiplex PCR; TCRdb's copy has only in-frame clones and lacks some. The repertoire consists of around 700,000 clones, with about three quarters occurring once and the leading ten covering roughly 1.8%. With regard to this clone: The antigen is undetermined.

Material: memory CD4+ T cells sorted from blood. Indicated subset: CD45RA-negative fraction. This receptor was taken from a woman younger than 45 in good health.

As DNA, the CDR3 is TGTGCCAGCAGTCCGACAGGACGCGGCACCGGGGAGCTGTTTTTT. It yields the protein CASSPTGRGTGELFF. The V call is TRBV28, the J call TRBJ2-2; possible D gene TRBD1, 6 bases. From germline, CDR1 is MDHEN and CDR2 SYDVKM. V lost 5 bases to trimming and J lost 4 bases, with 14 bases between them. The CDR3 length is 15 residues.